These 5 T cell receptor beta chains share one sample of origin, sequenced in a study of blood T cell repertoires in COVID-19. Assay used: immunoSEQ multiplex PCR; TCRdb lists only in-frame clones, some missing. The table has some 200,000 clones, about four fifths seen once. The sample was PBMCs or T cells enriched from blood (not recorded which). The origin of the receptors is a man in his forties or fifties who had recovered from COVID-19.

The chain combines TRBV5-8 with TRBJ2-2; no firm D call. CDR1 and CDR2 (germline): SGHTS, YDEGEE. This CDR3 spans 13 amino acids. V was clipped by 0 bases and J by 6 bases, with 6 bases between them. CDR3: CASSLGSPGELFF. CDR3 DNA sequence: TGTGCCAGCAGCTTGGGTTCTCCCGGGGAGCTGTTTTTT.

This chain links TRBV5-4 with TRBJ1-2; possibly TRBD1 for D (5 bases). Trimming took off 3 bases at V and 0 bases at J, with 9 bases between the two ends. The germline V gene has CDR1 SGHNT and CDR2 YYREEE (reference sequence). CDR3 length: 14 amino acids. The DNA for the CDR3 is TGTGCCAGCAGCTGGGAGGGGACTAACTATGGCTACACCTTC. It translates to CASSWEGTNYGYTF.

This chain connects TRBV7-8 to TRBJ2-7, with unresolved D. Germline lookup yields CDR1 SGHVS and CDR2 FQNEAQ. The CDR3 is 13 residues long. V lost 5 bases, J lost 4 bases, and 12 bases lay in between. CDR3 sequence (DNA): TGTGCCAGCAGCCCTAAAAGCTCGTACGAGCAGTACTTC. This gives the protein CASSPKSSYEQYF.

This chain joins TRBV4-1 and TRBJ1-3; D is unclear. The germline V gene has CDR1 MGHRA and CDR2 YSYEKL. The germline V and J ends were trimmed by 1 base and 0 bases, with 10 bases remaining between them. This CDR3 is built from 16 residues. CDR3 region: CASSQGRGNSGNTIYF. As DNA, the CDR3 is TGCGCCAGCAGCCAAGGACGGGGAAACTCTGGAAACACCATATATTTT.

This clone was recorded only once. V gene TRBV5-1 combines with J gene TRBJ1-5; weak D call: TRBD1 (6 bases). The CDR3 has 15 residues. V lost 0 bases, J lost 5 bases, and 12 bases lay in between. CDR1 and CDR2 (germline): SGHRS, YFSETQ. The CDR3 sequence: CASSLEGGGHQPQHF. The CDR3 DNA follows: TGCGCCAGCAGCTTGGAAGGGGGGGGGCATCAGCCCCAGCATTTT. Filled out from reference TRBV5-1 and TRBJ1-5, the complete variable domain reads KAGVTQTPRYLIKTRGQQVTLSCSPISGHRSVSWYQQTPGQGLQFLFEYFSETQRNKGNFPGRFSGRQFSNSRSEMNVSTLELGDSALYLCASSLEGGGHQPQHFGDGTRLSIL.